These 28 T cell receptor beta chains share one sample of origin, sequenced in a study of tumor and adjacent non-tumor tissue in lung cancer. This sample's RNA came from whole unsorted tissue. TCRbeta libraries were built with three rounds of nested PCR, modified from ARM-PCR. MiXCR was run by TCRdb on the multiplex PCR reads, yielding one entry per CDR3 protein. The sample contains over 85,000 distinct CDR3 sequences, roughly 84% of which appear only once. The sample consisted of lung tumor tissue. The origin of the receptors is a man aged 70-80 years with non-small cell lung cancer.

The rearrangement links TRBV11-2 to TRBJ2-7, with TRBD1 identical over 10 bases. The CDR3 runs to 16 residues. After removal of 10 bases from V and 3 bases from J, the junction contained 15 bases not matched to a gene. The germline V gene has CDR1 SGHAT and CDR2 FQNNGV. This chain's CDR3 is CANNPSATGGYYEQYF. The CDR3 bases are TGTGCCAACAACCCGTCCGCGACAGGGGGCTACTACGAGCAGTACTTC.

This clonotype was counted between two and nine times. A read error may be the cause here, since a much bigger clone is one base away. The rearrangement links TRBV20-1 to TRBJ2-3; 8 bases map to TRBD1. J lost 2 bases, V lost 7 bases, and 5 bases had no gene match. Looked up from germline, CDR1 is DFQATT and CDR2 is SNEGSKA (reference sequence). The CDR3 is 13 amino acids. CDR3 sequence reads: CSVRDRYTDTQYF. CDR3 sequence (DNA): TGCAGTGTTCGGGACAGGTACACAGATACGCAGTATTTT.

With respect to this clonotype: The CDR3 carries no conserved terminal phenylalanine or tryptophan, so it likely arises from a read error. CDR3 nucleotide sequence: TGTGCCAGCAGCTCAACCACGGGGGGGGAGCAGTACCTC. Translating it yields CASSSTTGGEQYL. The V call is TRBV13, the J call TRBJ2-7, with TRBD2 matching over 8 bases. The CDR3 runs 13 residues. V shed 4 bases and J 7 bases; nucleotides not matched to a gene: 6. Per germline, CDR1 PRHDT and CDR2 FYEKMQ (reference sequence).

This clonotype has just a few counts. The chain uses TRBV7-9 and TRBJ1-2; D is uncertain. V lost 5 bases and J lost 4, with 11 bases in between. The CDR3 length is 13 residues. CDR1 is SEHNR, CDR2 FQNEAQ, per germline (reference sequence). DNA for the CDR3: TGTGCCAGCAGCCGTCCCTCCGGCTATGGCTACACCTTC. It yields the protein CASSRPSGYGYTF.

The chain joins TRBV5-6 to TRBJ2-7; 7 bases are shared with TRBD2. The CDR3 sequence is 14 residues long. The V gene end was trimmed by 4 bases and the J gene end by 9 bases; junction bases not matched to a gene: 13. Germline assignment: CDR1 SGHDT and CDR2 YYEEEE. The CDR3 DNA is TGTGCCAGCAGCAAGCGGGGAGGGTGCGATGTGCAGTACTTC. Its translation: CASSKRGGCDVQYF.

Regarding this clonotype: The junction shows a germline mismatch at one end, possibly a read error. The chain couples TRBV12-3 or TRBV12-4 to TRBJ1-6; TRBD1 matches 7 bases. This CDR3 has 16 residues. Here the CDR3 DNA reads TGTGCCAGCACCTCCGGGACAGTGGGCTATAATTCACGCCTCCAATTT. Its translation is CASTSGTVGYNSRLQF.

With regard to this clonotype: The junction does not match germline at one end; this may be a read error. V and J are TRBV4-1 and TRBJ2-5, with D possibly matching TRBD1 (6 bases). The CDR3 loop spans 15 amino acids. Germline V gene sequence: CDR1 MGHRA, CDR2 YSYEKL. The CDR3 loop reads CASSQGWTEKEIQYF. The DNA of the CDR3 is TGCGCCAGCAGCCAAGGTTGGACAGAGAAAGAGATCCAGTACTTC.

The chain links TRBV6-6 to TRBJ2-7, with 8 bases identical to TRBD1. CDR3 length: 14 amino acids. The V gene's germline CDR1 is MNHNY and CDR2 SVGAGI (reference sequence). The CDR3 loop is CISSWDRTSYEQYF. The CDR3, as DNA: TGTATCAGCAGTTGGGACAGGACATCCTACGAGCAGTACTTC.

The rearrangement uses TRBV6-6 and TRBJ1-3; TRBD1 matches at 11 bases. The CDR3 extends over 15 amino acids. Unmatched junction bases numbered 13, after V lost 8 bases and J lost 10 bases. Germline V gene lookup returns CDR1 MNHNY and CDR2 SVGAGI (reference sequence). The CDR3 spells CASGILGQGGKTIYF. CDR3 nucleotide sequence: TGTGCCAGCGGCATCTTGGGACAGGGGGGGAAGACCATATATTTT.

The chain combines TRBV6-5 with TRBJ2-7; no reliable D call. CDR3 length equals 13 residues. Per the germline V gene, CDR1 is MNHEY and CDR2 is SVGAGI. The CDR3 protein is CVISYTDSYEQYF. The CDR3 DNA reads as TGTGTCATCAGTTACACAGACTCCTACGAGCAGTACTTC.

The sample holds one count of this clonotype. The junction departs from the called germline gene at one end, perhaps through a read error. The chain joins TRBV11-2 to TRBJ2-5; D perhaps matches TRBD2 (5 bases). The CDR3 runs to 15 residues. CDR1 SGHAT and CDR2 FQNNGV come from the germline V gene. The CDR3 DNA reads TGTGCCAGCAGCCCTCGTCTGGGCGGGCATGAGATCCAGTACTTC. Translating it yields CASSPRLGGHEIQYF.

Remarks on this clonotype: This CDR3 fails to terminate in the conserved phenylalanine or tryptophan, so it likely reflects a read error. The DNA is omitted, as the CDR3 cannot be located on it reliably, and the CDR3 follows TCRdb's listing. V and J are TRBV4-1 and TRBJ2-1; the D call TRBD1 from the table was never checked on the DNA. Germline CDR1 is MGHRA and CDR2 is YSYEKL. The CDR3 extends over 15 residues, inclusive of both ends. The CDR3: CASSQGLQGPNEQFL.

In the case of this clonotype: One junction end does not reproduce the germline sequence, and a read error may be involved. The rearrangement uses TRBV11-3 and TRBJ2-3, with a tentative D call TRBD2 (5 bases). CDR1 is SGHNT, CDR2 YENEEA, per germline. The CDR3 consists of 15 residues. CDR3 in DNA: TGTGCCAGCACCCGCCGGGAAGTAAGCACAAATACGCACTATTTT. Protein product: CASTRREVSTNTHYF.

The chain carries TRBV4-2 and TRBJ2-5; TRBD1 matches 8 bases. The V segment lost 1 base and the J segment 5 bases; nucleotides outside the gene matches: 12. The germline CDR1 and CDR2 sequences are LGHNA and YNFKEQ. The CDR3 extends over 17 amino acids. For the CDR3, the DNA is TGTGCCAGCAGCCAAGCAAACGGGACAGGACCGGGGGAGACCCAGTACTTC. This encodes CASSQANGTGPGETQYF.

This clonotype was seen repeatedly, ten times or more. Its ends do not fully match the called genes, so a read error is possible. The CDR3, as DNA: TGTGCCAGCAGTTACGCTCCTGGGACAGGCCGGTTAGGTGGGTTC. Amino acids: CASSYAPGTGRLGGF. The chain employs TRBV28 and TRBJ1-2, with 8 positions matching TRBD1. The CDR3 is made up of 15 amino acids. Germline loops: CDR1 MDHEN, CDR2 SYDVKM.

As to this clonotype: The junction does not match germline at one end; this may be a read error. The V gene is TRBV29-1, the J gene TRBJ1-2, with D tentatively TRBD1 (5 bases). The CDR3 totals 15 residues. Germline V gene sequence: CDR1 SQVTM, CDR2 ANQGSEA. The CDR3 sequence is CSVDDPRQGLGGYTF. CDR3 nucleotide sequence: TGCAGCGTTGACGACCCCCGGCAGGGCTTAGGCGGTTACACTTTC. Drawing the rest from reference TRBV29-1 and TRBJ1-2, the complete variable domain is SAVISQKPSRDICQRGTSLTIQCQVDSQVTMMFWYRQQPGQSLTLIATANQGSEATYESGFVIDKFPISRPNLTFSTLTVSNMSPEDSSIYLCSVDDPRQGLGGYTFGSGTRLTVV.

This chain uses TRBV10-2 with TRBJ2-1; D perhaps matches TRBD2 (6 bases). CDR1 and CDR2 (germline): WSHSY, SAAADI. The length of the CDR3 is 15 residues. V was trimmed by 8 bases and J by 10 bases, leaving 24 bases between them. The CDR3 region is CASGVYSEGGTEQFF. The CDR3 DNA reads as TGCGCCAGCGGAGTCTATTCGGAAGGAGGGACGGAGCAGTTCTTC.

This clonotype was recorded a few times. The chain uses TRBV6-5 and TRBJ2-2; D is unclear. The ends were cut back, 7 bases at V and 7 bases at J, with 7 bases in the middle. Germline CDR1 and CDR2: MNHEY and SVGAGI. CDR3 length: 11 amino acids. The CDR3 protein is CASTKCGELFF. The CDR3 bases are TGTGCCAGCACTAAGTGCGGGGAGCTGTTTTTT.

To note about this clonotype: One end of the junction is discordant with germline, which a read error may explain. This chain uses TRBV20-1 with TRBJ2-2, with no clear D. The CDR3 runs 15 residues. From germline, CDR1 is DFQATT and CDR2 SNEGSKA (reference sequence). CDR3 region: CNARDSGREARELFF. The CDR3 DNA reads TGCAATGCTAGAGATTCAGGCCGTGAGGCCAGGGAGCTGTTTTTT.

This clonotype was counted only a few times. Since a much larger clone is just one base distant, this may be a read error. The chain uses TRBV5-5 and TRBJ2-2; D is ambiguous. The CDR3 has 12 amino acids. Germline CDR1 SGHKS, CDR2 YYEKEE (reference sequence). CDR3 sequence (DNA): TGTACCAGCAGCTCCCCGACCGGGGAGCTGTTTTTT. It yields the protein CTSSSPTGELFF.

As regards this clonotype: Germline and junction disagree at one end, which may indicate a read error. The J gene is TRBJ2-2, the V gene TRBV20-1; a weak D match, TRBD2 (5 bases). The CDR3 extends over 17 amino acids. Germline V gene lookup returns CDR1 DFQATT and CDR2 SNEGSKA (reference sequence). This chain's CDR3 is CNARGGSAGVGTAELFF. CDR3 sequence (DNA): TGCAATGCTAGAGGTGGGAGTGCAGGAGTGGGCACCGCGGAGCTGTTTTTT.

To note about this clonotype: A junction end diverges from the germline sequence, so it may reflect a read error. The chain couples TRBV7-8 to TRBJ1-1; TRBD1 matches at 7 bases. Germline values: CDR1 SGHVS, CDR2 FQNEAQ. CDR3 length equals 14 residues. The CDR3 DNA follows: TGTGCCAGCACCCAGGGGGTTCGTAACACTGTAGCTTTCTTT. Translation gives CASTQGVRNTVAFF.

This clonotype occurred once. It is likely a read error, because the conserved phenylalanine at the end of the CDR3 is missing. The genes are TRBV4-2 and TRBJ2-5; TRBD1 is a possible D gene (8 bases). Between the trimmed V and J ends, which lost 4 bases and 3 bases, there was a span of 21 bases. This CDR3 comprises 17 residues. Germline CDR1 and CDR2: LGHNA and YNFKEQ. Written as DNA, the CDR3 is TGTGCCAGCAGCCGCCTAACAGGGGGGGGGTCGGAAGAGACCCAGTACTTA. Its protein product is CASSRLTGGGSEETQYL.

With regard to this clonotype: The conserved phenylalanine or tryptophan normally closing the CDR3 is absent here, so this likely arose from a read error. The V gene is TRBV29-1, the J gene TRBJ1-5, with D maybe TRBD1 (5 bases). The CDR3 is made up of 18 amino acids. V lost 2 bases and J 2 bases, leaving 22 bases between the germline ends. CDR1 and CDR2 (germline): SQVTM, ANQGSEA. In nucleotides, the CDR3 is TGCAGCGTTGAATATCTATGGGACGGCGGCATTGGCAATCAGCCCCAGCATTCT. It translates to CSVEYLWDGGIGNQPQHS.

In regard to this clonotype: A single base separates this from a much larger clone, so it may be a read error. This chain connects TRBV7-9 to TRBJ2-3; D call uncertain. From germline, CDR1 is SEHNR and CDR2 FQNEAQ (reference sequence). Trimming removed 2 bases at V and 3 bases at J, with 9 bases between. The CDR3 contains 14 residues. This CDR3 is CASSLNTETDTQYF. In nucleotides, the CDR3 is TGTGCCAGCAGCTTAAACACAGAAACAGATACGCAGTATTTT.

This clonotype was recorded once. One end of the junction varies from germline; a read error may be responsible. The rearrangement links TRBV29-1 to TRBJ2-5, with D perhaps matching TRBD2 (5 bases). The CDR3 extends over 12 amino acids. Germline CDR1 reads SQVTM; CDR2 reads ANQGSEA. The CDR3 reads CNVDVGRETQYF. CDR3 nucleotides: TGCAACGTTGATGTAGGGAGAGAGACCCAGTACTTC.

With regard to this clonotype: One end of the junction fails to match germline, which may point to a read error. This chain joins TRBV5-4 and TRBJ2-5, with TRBD2 matching 10 bases. This CDR3 spans 15 amino acids. Germline lookup yields CDR1 SGHNT and CDR2 YYREEE (reference sequence). The CDR3: CASSHSGGTEETQYF. The CDR3 coding sequence is TGTGCCAGCAGCCATAGCGGGGGGACTGAGGAGACCCAATACTTC.

On this clonotype itself: At one of its ends the junction is not consistent with the germline gene, which may arise from a read error. The V call is TRBV6-5, the J call TRBJ2-1; a possible D gene is TRBD1 (5 bases). CDR3 length equals 16 residues. CDR1 and CDR2 (germline): MNHEY, SVGAGI. The CDR3 spells CASSYVYWRRGNERFF. The CDR3 nucleotides read TGTGCCAGCAGTTACGTCTACTGGAGAAGGGGCAATGAGCGGTTCTTC.